Listed below are T cell receptor beta chains from one sample, sequenced in a study. One entry per CDR3 protein, called by TCRdb with MiXCR from the RT-PCR reads. This sample has 650,000 to 800,000 distinct CDR3 sequences, with over 12% found just once. Sequencing used memory CD4+ T cells from blood. These receptors were taken from a female donor in good health, serving as a healthy control. The CDR3 runs from the conserved cysteine through the conserved F or W. A D gene is named only where the DNA matches it firmly. Part of the rows lack a size; the others show once, few, many or a class for expanded clones.

D	length	V	J	size	CDR3	DNA
TRBD2	15	TRBV7-3	TRBJ2-7	many	CASSQGGGSGYEQYF	TGTGCCAGCAGTCAGGGCGGGGGATCCGGGTACGAGCAGTACTTC
TRBD2	15	TRBV20-1	TRBJ2-1	many	CSARDWRGGYNEQFF	TGCAGTGCTAGAGATTGGCGGGGGGGTTACAATGAGCAGTTCTTC
NA	15	TRBV9	TRBJ2-2	few	CASSVAGRGTGELFF	TGTGCCAGCAGCGTAGCGGGAAGGGGCACCGGGGAGCTGTTTTTT
TRBD2	15	TRBV7-6	TRBJ2-7	NA	CASSLTSGTWYEQYF	TGTGCCAGCAGTTTGACTAGCGGGACCTGGTACGAGCAGTACTTC
NA	15	TRBV12-3/TRBV12-4	TRBJ1-6	few	CASSLALGESFPLHF	TGTGCCAGCAGTTTAGCGCTGGGAGAGTCATTCCCCCTCCACTTT
NA	13	TRBV20-1	TRBJ1-1	few	CSVFPPLNTEAFF	TGCAGTGTCTTCCCCCCACTGAACACTGAAGCTTTCTTT
TRBD2	15	TRBV9	TRBJ2-7	NA	CASSPRDYLSYEQYF	TGTGCCAGCAGCCCCCGGGACTACCTCTCCTACGAGCAGTACTTC
NA	15	TRBV3-1	TRBJ2-1	NA	CASSPPTYSYNEQFF	TGTGCCAGCAGCCCCCCTACGTACTCCTACAATGAGCAGTTCTTC
TRBD1	16	TRBV3-1	TRBJ1-5	NA	CASSASDRGLNQPQHF	TGTGCCAGCAGCGCTAGTGACAGGGGCCTCAATCAGCCCCAGCATTTT
NA	16	TRBV7-9	TRBJ2-1	few	CASSHDRGLTHNEQFF	TGTGCCAGCAGCCACGATCGGGGGCTAACCCACAATGAGCAGTTCTTC
NA	12	TRBV6-6	TRBJ1-1	NA	CASRIMNTEAFF	TGTGCCAGCAGAATAATGAACACTGAAGCTTTCTTT
NA	15	TRBV7-2	TRBJ2-7	many	CASSLGGGRGYEQYF	TGTGCCAGCAGCCTAGGAGGGGGAAGGGGCTACGAGCAGTACTTC
NA	16	TRBV4-3	TRBJ2-7	once	CASSQQTGTFPYEQYF	TGCGCCAGCAGCCAACAGACCGGGACTTTCCCCTACGAGCAGTACTTC
NA	15	TRBV3-1	TRBJ2-1	few	CASSQERGAYNEQFF	TGTGCCAGCAGCCAAGAACGGGGAGCCTACAATGAGCAGTTCTTC
TRBD1	14	TRBV7-9	TRBJ1-2	once	CASSEGQGVGFYTF	TGTGCCAGCAGCGAGGGACAGGGGGTCGGTTTTTACACCTTC
NA	14	TRBV4-3	TRBJ1-1	few	CASSQHRDWTEAFF	TGCGCCAGCAGCCAGCACAGGGATTGGACTGAAGCTTTCTTT
TRBD1	18	TRBV7-2	TRBJ1-5	NA	CASSTGQGALPGHQPQHF	TGTGCCAGCAGTACCGGACAGGGGGCCCTCCCCGGCCATCAGCCCCAGCATTTT
NA	15	TRBV5-1	TRBJ1-2	many	CASSAVGGTDMGYTF	TGCGCCAGCAGCGCCGTCGGGGGGACGGATATGGGCTACACCTTC
NA	12	TRBV28	TRBJ2-1	many	CASSASINEQFF	TGTGCCAGCAGTGCAAGCATCAATGAGCAGTTCTTC
NA	15	TRBV27	TRBJ1-5	few	CASSFGANSNQPQHF	TGTGCCAGCAGTTTCGGGGCAAATAGCAATCAGCCCCAGCATTTT
NA	16	TRBV29-1	TRBJ2-1	many	CSVEDATVGSYNEQFF	TGCAGCGTTGAAGACGCCACTGTGGGTTCCTACAATGAGCAGTTCTTC
NA	13	TRBV3-1	TRBJ2-2	NA	CASSQTQPGELFF	TGTGCCAGCAGCCAGACCCAGCCCGGGGAGCTGTTTTTT
TRBD1	16	TRBV5-1	TRBJ2-2	few	CASSGDPTGPTGELFF	TGCGCCAGCAGCGGGGACCCGACAGGGCCCACCGGGGAGCTGTTTTTT
TRBD1	16	TRBV6-2/TRBV6-3	TRBJ1-5	few	CASSWTGGFGNQPQHF	TGTGCCAGCAGTTGGACAGGGGGCTTCGGCAATCAGCCCCAGCATTTT
TRBD1	11	TRBV19	TRBJ2-7	NA	CASGQGIEQYF	TGTGCCAGTGGACAGGGGATAGAGCAGTACTTC
NA	17	TRBV6-6	TRBJ1-5	NA	CASSYSQDRNYGQPQHF	TGTGCCAGCAGTTACTCGCAGGATCGCAATTATGGTCAGCCCCAGCATTTT
NA	12	TRBV29-1	TRBJ2-3	many	CSVVSPLQYRYF	TGCAGCGTTGTATCCCCCCTCCAGTACAGGTATTTT
NA	15	TRBV6-5	TRBJ2-3	few	CASSYSRGMSDTQYF	TGTGCCAGCAGTTACTCTCGGGGGATGTCAGATACGCAGTATTTT
NA	14	TRBV5-1	TRBJ1-2	many	CASSLDGGGYGYTF	TGCGCCAGCAGCTTGGATGGGGGAGGCTATGGCTACACCTTC
TRBD2	15	TRBV2	TRBJ2-1	few	CASRPTSGSVNEQFF	TGTGCCAGCAGGCCGACTAGCGGGAGTGTCAATGAGCAGTTCTTC
NA	12	TRBV6-1	TRBJ1-2	NA	CASSEGASGYTF	TGTGCCAGCAGTGAGGGAGCAAGCGGCTACACCTTC
NA	16	TRBV15	TRBJ2-3	many	CATSPGLASSTDTQYF	TGTGCCACCAGCCCCGGGCTAGCGAGTAGCACAGATACGCAGTATTTT
NA	15	TRBV6-5	TRBJ1-1	NA	CASTDGQLFGNGAFF	TGTGCCAGCACTGATGGGCAGTTATTCGGAAATGGTGCTTTCTTT
NA	14	TRBV20-1	TRBJ2-7	NA	CSASLKGSSYEQYF	TGCAGTGCTAGTCTGAAGGGGAGCTCCTACGAGCAGTACTTC
NA	17	TRBV28	TRBJ2-4	NA	CASSFSGSGGAKNIQYF	TGTGCCAGCAGTTTCTCTGGGTCCGGAGGGGCCAAAAACATTCAGTACTTC
NA	15	TRBV20-1	TRBJ1-5	once	CSASHHGNANQPQHF	TGCAGTGCTAGCCATCACGGGAACGCAAATCAGCCCCAGCATTTT
NA	14	TRBV20-1	TRBJ2-1	many	CSATDRYSYNEQFF	TGCAGTGCCACAGACAGATACTCCTACAATGAGCAGTTCTTC
NA	11	TRBV12-3/TRBV12-4	TRBJ1-2	few	CASSLSGAPTF	TGTGCCAGCAGCTTAAGCGGGGCCCCAACCTTC
NA	13	TRBV9	TRBJ2-5	NA	CASSVGWAETQYF	TGTGCCAGCAGCGTAGGCTGGGCTGAGACCCAGTACTTC
NA	15	TRBV7-9	TRBJ2-7	few	CASSENPQNYNEQYF	TGTGCCAGCAGTGAAAACCCCCAGAATTACAACGAGCAGTACTTC
TRBD1	15	TRBV12-3/TRBV12-4	TRBJ1-4	few	CASSLRDREYEKLFF	TGTGCCAGCAGTTTAAGGGACAGGGAGTATGAAAAACTGTTTTTT
TRBD1	15	TRBV20-1	TRBJ1-5	few	CSATSYAGGNQPQHF	TGCAGTGCCACCTCATATGCAGGGGGTAATCAGCCCCAGCATTTT
NA	13	TRBV5-1	TRBJ2-3	many	CASATEGTDTQYF	TGCGCCAGTGCGACGGAAGGCACAGATACGCAGTATTTT
TRBD2	17	TRBV9	TRBJ2-5	many	CASSVGASGSLGETQYF	TGTGCCAGCAGCGTAGGGGCTAGCGGGAGCCTAGGAGAGACCCAGTACTTC
NA	15	TRBV5-1	TRBJ2-3	many	CASGGLAAGADTQYF	TGCGCCAGCGGAGGGCTAGCAGCAGGGGCAGATACGCAGTATTTT
TRBD1	13	TRBV29-1	TRBJ2-3	few	CSVGRGQGNTQYF	TGCAGTGTAGGCAGGGGGCAGGGAAATACGCAGTATTTT
TRBD2	16	TRBV6-2/TRBV6-3	TRBJ2-5	NA	CASSYRSAGEGETQYF	TGTGCCAGCAGTTACCGCTCCGCGGGAGAAGGAGAGACCCAGTACTTC
NA	12	TRBV29-1	TRBJ1-1	many	CSMRSIYTEAFF	TGCAGCATGAGAAGTATATACACTGAAGCTTTCTTT
NA	14	TRBV5-1	TRBJ1-1	few	CASSLFAQGSEAFF	TGCGCCAGCAGCTTGTTCGCGCAGGGCTCTGAAGCTTTCTTT
NA	16	TRBV28	TRBJ1-5	NA	CASSLIRFGTNQPQHF	TGTGCCAGCAGTTTAATTCGGTTCGGTACCAATCAGCCCCAGCATTTT
NA	12	TRBV2	TRBJ1-6	NA	CASSAENGPLHF	TGTGCCAGCAGTGCAGAGAACGGACCCCTCCACTTT
NA	16	TRBV6-5	TRBJ1-6	NA	CASSAGGVYGNSPLHF	TGTGCCAGCAGCGCGGGGGGCGTCTATGGGAACTCACCCCTCCACTTT
NA	14	TRBV5-6	TRBJ2-4	few	CASSTTHNEHIQYF	TGTGCCAGCAGCACTACCCACAATGAGCACATTCAGTACTTC
NA	17	TRBV27	TRBJ2-7	NA	CASSRGGSGMGTGEQYF	TGTGCCAGCAGCCGCGGAGGGTCCGGTATGGGGACGGGGGAGCAGTACTTC